This T cell receptor beta chain stems from a study of radiation and T cells in renal cell carcinoma. Overall study context: Nephrectomy followed 15 Gy stereotactic body radiation by 4 weeks.

Time point defined: baseline pretreatment blood. Treatment meaning: 15 Gy SBRT to primary tumor, nephrectomy 4 weeks later. TCRdb keeps only in-frame clones here, not all; method: immunoSEQ multiplex PCR. Here the sample spans 150,000 or so clones, 88% being singletons. The V and J ends lost 7 bases and 6 bases, in that order; junction bases with no gene match: 10. This CDR3 contains 14 residues. Germline V gene sequence: CDR1 LNHDA, CDR2 SQIVND (reference sequence). The genes are TRBV19 and TRBJ1-2; 8 bases map to TRBD1. The clonotype originates from a woman aged 70 to 79 with renal cell carcinoma. The specimen comprised blood, sampled from a patient whose treatment included radiotherapy and nephrectomy. The chain's CDR3 is CASKDRGRLNGYTF. The DNA for the CDR3 is TGTGCCAGTAAAGACAGGGGACGCCTTAATGGCTACACCTTC.